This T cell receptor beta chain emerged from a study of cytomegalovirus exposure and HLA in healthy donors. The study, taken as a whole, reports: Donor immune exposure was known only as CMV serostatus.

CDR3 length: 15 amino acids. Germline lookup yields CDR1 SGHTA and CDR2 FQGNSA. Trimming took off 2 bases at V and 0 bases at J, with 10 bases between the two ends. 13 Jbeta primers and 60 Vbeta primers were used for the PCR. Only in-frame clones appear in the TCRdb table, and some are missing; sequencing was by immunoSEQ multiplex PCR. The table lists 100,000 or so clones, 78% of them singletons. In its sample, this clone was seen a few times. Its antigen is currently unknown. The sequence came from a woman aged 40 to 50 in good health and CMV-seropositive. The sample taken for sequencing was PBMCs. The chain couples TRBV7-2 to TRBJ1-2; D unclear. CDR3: CASSLFTATNYGYTF. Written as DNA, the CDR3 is TGTGCCAGCAGCTTATTTACAGCTACTAACTATGGCTACACCTTC.